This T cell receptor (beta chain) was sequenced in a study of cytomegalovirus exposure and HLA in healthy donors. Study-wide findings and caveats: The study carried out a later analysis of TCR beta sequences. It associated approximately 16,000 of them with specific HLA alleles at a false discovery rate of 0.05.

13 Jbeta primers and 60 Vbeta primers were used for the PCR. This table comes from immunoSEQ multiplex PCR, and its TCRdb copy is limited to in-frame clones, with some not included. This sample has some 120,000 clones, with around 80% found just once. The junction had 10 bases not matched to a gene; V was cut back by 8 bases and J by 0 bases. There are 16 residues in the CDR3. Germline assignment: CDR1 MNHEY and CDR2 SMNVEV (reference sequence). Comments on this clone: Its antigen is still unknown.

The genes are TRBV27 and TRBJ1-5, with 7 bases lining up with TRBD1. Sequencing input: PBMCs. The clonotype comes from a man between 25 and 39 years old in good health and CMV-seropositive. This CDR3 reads CASGLSGGNSNQPQHF. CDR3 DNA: TGTGCCAGCGGCCTCTCAGGGGGTAATAGCAATCAGCCCCAGCATTTT.